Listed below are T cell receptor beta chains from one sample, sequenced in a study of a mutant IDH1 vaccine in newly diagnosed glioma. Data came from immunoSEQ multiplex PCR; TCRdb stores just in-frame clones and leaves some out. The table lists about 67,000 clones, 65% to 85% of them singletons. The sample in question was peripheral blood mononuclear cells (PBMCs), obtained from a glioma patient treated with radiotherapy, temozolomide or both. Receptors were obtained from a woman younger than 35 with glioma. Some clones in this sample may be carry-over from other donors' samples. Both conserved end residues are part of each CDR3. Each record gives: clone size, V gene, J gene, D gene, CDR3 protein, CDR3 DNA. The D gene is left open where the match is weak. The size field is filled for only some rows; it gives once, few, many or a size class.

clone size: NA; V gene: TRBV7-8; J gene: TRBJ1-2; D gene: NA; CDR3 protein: CASSPNGAGGYTF; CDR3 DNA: TGTGCCAGCAGTCCAAACGGGGCGGGGGGCTACACCTTC
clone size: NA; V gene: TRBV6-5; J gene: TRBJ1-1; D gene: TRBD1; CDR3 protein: CASFRGRTEAFF; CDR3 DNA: TGTGCCAGTTTCAGGGGGCGAACTGAAGCTTTCTTT
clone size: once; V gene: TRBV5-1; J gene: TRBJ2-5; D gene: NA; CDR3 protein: CASSLEGIEQETQYF; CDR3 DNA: TGCGCCAGCAGCTTGGAGGGGATTGAGCAAGAGACCCAGTACTTC
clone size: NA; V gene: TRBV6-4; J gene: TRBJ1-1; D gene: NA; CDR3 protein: CASSDSEGHQNTEAFF; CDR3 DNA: TGTGCCAGCAGTGACTCAGAGGGACATCAGAACACTGAAGCTTTCTTT
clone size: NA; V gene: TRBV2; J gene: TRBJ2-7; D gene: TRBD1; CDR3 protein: CASRSPRQGSSYEQYF; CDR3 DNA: TGTGCCAGCAGGAGTCCAAGACAGGGGTCTTCCTACGAGCAGTACTTC
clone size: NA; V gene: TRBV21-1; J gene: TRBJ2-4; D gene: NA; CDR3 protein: CASSKRNGLTAKNIQYF; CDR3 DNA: TGTGCCAGCAGCAAAAGAAACGGGCTTACAGCCAAAAACATTCAGTACTTC
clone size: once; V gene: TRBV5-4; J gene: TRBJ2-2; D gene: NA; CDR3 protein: CASSLGLVDGELFF; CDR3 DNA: TGTGCCAGCAGCTTGGGGCTAGTGGACGGGGAGCTGTTTTTT
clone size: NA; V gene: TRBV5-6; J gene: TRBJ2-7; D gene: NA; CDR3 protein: CASSLKVRQNEQYF; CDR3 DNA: TGTGCCAGCAGCTTGAAAGTCCGACAGAACGAGCAGTACTTC
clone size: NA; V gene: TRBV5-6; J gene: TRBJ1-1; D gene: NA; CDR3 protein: CASSLTLDSMNTEAFF; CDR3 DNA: TGTGCCAGCAGCCTAACCTTGGACAGCATGAACACTGAAGCTTTCTTT
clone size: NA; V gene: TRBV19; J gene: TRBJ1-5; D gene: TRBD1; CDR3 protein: CASGQGGNQPQHF; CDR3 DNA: TGTGCCAGTGGACAGGGAGGGAATCAGCCCCAGCATTTT
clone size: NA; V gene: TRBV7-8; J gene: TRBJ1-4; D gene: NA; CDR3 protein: CASSLIERERGEKLFF; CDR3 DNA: TGTGCCAGCAGCCTCATCGAGAGGGAGAGGGGTGAAAAACTGTTTTTT
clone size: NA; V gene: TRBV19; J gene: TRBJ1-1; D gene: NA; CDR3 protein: CASSIVRGTEAFF; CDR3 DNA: TGTGCCAGTAGTATCGTCAGGGGCACTGAAGCTTTCTTT
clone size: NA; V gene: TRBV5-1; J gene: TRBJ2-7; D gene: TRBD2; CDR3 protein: CASSQGTSGSYEQYF; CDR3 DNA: TGCGCCAGCAGCCAAGGGACTAGCGGGAGTTACGAGCAGTACTTC
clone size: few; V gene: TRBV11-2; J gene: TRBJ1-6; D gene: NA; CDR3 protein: CASSLVTFSYNSPLHF; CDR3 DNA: TGTGCCAGCAGCTTAGTTACCTTCTCCTATAATTCACCCCTCCACTTT
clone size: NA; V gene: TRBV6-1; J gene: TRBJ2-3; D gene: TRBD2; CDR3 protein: CASSPGGDPNTQYF; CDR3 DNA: TGTGCCAGCAGTCCCGGGGGGGATCCAAATACGCAGTATTTT
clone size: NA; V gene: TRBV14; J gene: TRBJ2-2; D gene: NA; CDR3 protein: CASSPRPGLNTGELFF; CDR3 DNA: TGTGCCAGCAGCCCGAGGCCGGGACTGAACACCGGGGAGCTGTTTTTT
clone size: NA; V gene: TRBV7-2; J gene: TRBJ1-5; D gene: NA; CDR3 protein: CASSLDSYNQPQHF; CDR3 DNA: TGTGCCAGCAGCTTGGACAGCTACAATCAGCCCCAGCATTTT
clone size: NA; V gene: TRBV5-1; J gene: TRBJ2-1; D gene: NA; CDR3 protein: CASSPGIYNEQFF; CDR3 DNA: TGCGCCAGCAGCCCCGGGATTTACAATGAGCAGTTCTTC
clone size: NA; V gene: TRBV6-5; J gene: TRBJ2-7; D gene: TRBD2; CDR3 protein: CASGGLSGRGNEQYF; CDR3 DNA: TGTGCCAGCGGGGGTTTAAGCGGGAGAGGCAACGAGCAGTACTTC
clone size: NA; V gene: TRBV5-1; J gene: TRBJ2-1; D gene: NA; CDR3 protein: CASSSRESYGYNEQFF; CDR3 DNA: TGCGCCAGCAGCTCCCGGGAATCCTATGGATACAATGAGCAGTTCTTC
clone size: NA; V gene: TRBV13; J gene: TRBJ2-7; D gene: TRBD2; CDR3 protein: CASSLSGGPSSYEQYF; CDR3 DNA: TGTGCCAGCAGCTTAAGCGGGGGCCCTTCCTCCTACGAGCAGTACTTC
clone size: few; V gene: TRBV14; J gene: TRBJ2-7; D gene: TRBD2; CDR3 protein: CASGGGSAFYEQYF; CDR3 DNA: TGTGCCAGCGGGGGGGGGTCAGCTTTCTACGAGCAGTACTTC
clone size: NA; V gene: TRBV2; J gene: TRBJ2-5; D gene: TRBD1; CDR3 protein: CASRDRNQETQYF; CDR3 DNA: TGTGCCAGCAGGGACAGGAATCAAGAGACCCAGTACTTC
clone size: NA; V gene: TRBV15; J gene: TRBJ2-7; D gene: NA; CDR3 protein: CATSIGGEQYF; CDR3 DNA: TGTGCCACCAGCATTGGGGGCGAGCAGTACTTC
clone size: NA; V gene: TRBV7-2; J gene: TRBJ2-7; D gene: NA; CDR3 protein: CASSWVSAYEQYF; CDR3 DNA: TGTGCCAGCAGTTGGGTCTCGGCCTACGAGCAGTACTTC
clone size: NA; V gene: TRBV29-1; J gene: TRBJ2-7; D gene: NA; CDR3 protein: CSVQRYIGSYEQYF; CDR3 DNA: TGCAGCGTTCAGCGCTACATCGGCTCCTACGAGCAGTACTTC
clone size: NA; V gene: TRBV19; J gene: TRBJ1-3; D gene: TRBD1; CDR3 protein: CASTTGEPGNTIYF; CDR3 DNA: TGTGCCAGTACCACAGGGGAGCCTGGAAACACCATATATTTT
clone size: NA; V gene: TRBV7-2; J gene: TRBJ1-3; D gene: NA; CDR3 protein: CASSPGTSGNTIYF; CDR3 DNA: TGTGCCAGCAGCCCCGGGACATCCGGAAACACCATATATTTT
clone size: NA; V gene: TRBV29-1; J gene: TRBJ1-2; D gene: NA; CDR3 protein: CSVSGAGYTF; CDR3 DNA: TGCAGCGTTTCAGGGGCCGGCTACACCTTC